This T cell receptor (beta chain) was profiled in a study of neoadjuvant anti-PD-1 for oral cavity cancer. Time point noted: after neoadjuvant nivolumab, at surgical resection. The germline V gene encodes CDR1 SEHNR and CDR2 FQNEAQ (reference sequence). The CDR3 runs 19 residues. The V end was cut by 5 bases, the J end by 0 bases, with 23 bases between. The repertoire was sequenced with immunoSEQ multiplex PCR; TCRdb's copy has only in-frame clones and lacks some. The sample lists some 29,000 clones, around four fifths occurring once. This sample comprised PBMCs, obtained after nivolumab (anti-PD-1) treatment. This chain links TRBV7-9 with TRBJ2-4, with D unclear. This clonotype originated in a person aged 35-79 years with oral cavity squamous cell carcinoma. The CDR3 region is CASSTPTRAALIAKNIQYF. For the CDR3, the DNA is TGTGCCAGCAGCACCCCCACCCGGGCAGCGCTAATAGCCAAAAACATTCAGTACTTC.